This TCR beta chain was profiled in a study of siplizumab effects on memory and regulatory T cells. CDR3 size: 17 residues. The V gene's germline CDR1 is MNHEY and CDR2 SMNVEV (reference sequence). After removal of 3 bases from V and 7 bases from J, the junction contained 16 bases not matched to a gene. Produced via immunoSEQ multiplex PCR; TCRdb's table is partial and in-frame only. The sample records 90,000 to 130,000 clones, roughly 92% being singletons. Sequencing was carried out using CD4+ T cells sorted from blood. This chain uses TRBV27 with TRBJ2-3; 7 positions agree with TRBD2. The receptor was derived from a human donor in good health. CDR3 sequence (DNA): TGTGCCAGCAGTTTTTTGGCGGCGCTAGCGGAGAGGAATACGCAGTATTTT. Translation: CASSFLAALAERNTQYF.